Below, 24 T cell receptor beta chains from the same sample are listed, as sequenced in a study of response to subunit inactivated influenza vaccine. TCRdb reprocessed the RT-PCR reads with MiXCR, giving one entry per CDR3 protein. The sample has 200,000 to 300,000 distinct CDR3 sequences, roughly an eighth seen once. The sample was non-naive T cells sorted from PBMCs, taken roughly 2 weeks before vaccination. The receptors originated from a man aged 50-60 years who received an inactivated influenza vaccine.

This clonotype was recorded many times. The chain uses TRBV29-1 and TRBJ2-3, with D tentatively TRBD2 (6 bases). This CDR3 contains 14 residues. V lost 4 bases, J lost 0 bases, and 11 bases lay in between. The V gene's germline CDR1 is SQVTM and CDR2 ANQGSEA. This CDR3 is CSVAVAESTDTQYF. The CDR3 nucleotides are TGCAGCGTTGCCGTAGCGGAAAGCACAGATACGCAGTATTTT.

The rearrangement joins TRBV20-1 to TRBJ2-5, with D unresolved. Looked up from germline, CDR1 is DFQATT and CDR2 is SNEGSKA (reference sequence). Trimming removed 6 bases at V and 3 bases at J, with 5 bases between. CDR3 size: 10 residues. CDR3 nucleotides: TGCAGTGCAGAGAAAGAGACCCAGTACTTC. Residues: CSAEKETQYF.

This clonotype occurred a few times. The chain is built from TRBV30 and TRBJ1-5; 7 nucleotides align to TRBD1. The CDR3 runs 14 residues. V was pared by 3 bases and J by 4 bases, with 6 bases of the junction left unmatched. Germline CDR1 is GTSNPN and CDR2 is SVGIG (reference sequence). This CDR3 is CAWRAGQPNQPQHF. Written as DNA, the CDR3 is TGTGCCTGGAGAGCGGGACAGCCGAATCAGCCCCAGCATTTT.

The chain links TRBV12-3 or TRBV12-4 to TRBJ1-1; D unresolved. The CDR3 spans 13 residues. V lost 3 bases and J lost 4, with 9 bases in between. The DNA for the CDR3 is TGTGCCAGCAGTTTTCAGGACCTCACTGAAGCTTTCTTT. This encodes CASSFQDLTEAFF.

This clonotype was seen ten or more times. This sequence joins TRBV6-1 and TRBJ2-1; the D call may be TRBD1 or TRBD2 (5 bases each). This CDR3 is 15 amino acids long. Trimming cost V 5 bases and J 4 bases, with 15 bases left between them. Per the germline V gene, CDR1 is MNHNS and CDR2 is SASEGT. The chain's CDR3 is CASSPGMGPYNEQFF. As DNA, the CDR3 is TGTGCCAGCAGTCCCGGGATGGGACCTTACAATGAGCAGTTCTTC.

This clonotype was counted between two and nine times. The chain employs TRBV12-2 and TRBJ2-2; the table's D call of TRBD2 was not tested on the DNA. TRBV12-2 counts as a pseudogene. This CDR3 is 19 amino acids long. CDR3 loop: CASRLVRIGLAGNTGELFF. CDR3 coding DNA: TGTGCAAGTCGCTTAGTCCGCATCGGACTAGCGGGGAACACCGGGGAGCTGTTTTTT.

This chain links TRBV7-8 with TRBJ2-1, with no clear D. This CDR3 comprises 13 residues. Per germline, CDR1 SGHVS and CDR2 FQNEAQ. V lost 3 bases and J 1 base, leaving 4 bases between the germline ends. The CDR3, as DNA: TGTGCCAGCAGCTTTGCGTCCTACAATGAGCAGTTCTTC. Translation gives CASSFASYNEQFF. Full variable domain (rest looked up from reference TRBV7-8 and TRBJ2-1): GAGVSQSPRYKVAKRGQDVALRCDPISGHVSLFWYQQALGQGPEFLTYFQNEAQLDKSGLPSDRFFAERPEGSVSTLKIQRTQQEDSAVYLCASSFASYNEQFFGPGTRLTVL.

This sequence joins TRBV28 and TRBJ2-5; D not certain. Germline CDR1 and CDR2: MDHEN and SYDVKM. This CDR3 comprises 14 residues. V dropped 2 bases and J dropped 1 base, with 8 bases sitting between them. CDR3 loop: CASSLADIQETQYF. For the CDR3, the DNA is TGTGCCAGCAGTTTAGCTGACATCCAAGAGACCCAGTACTTC.

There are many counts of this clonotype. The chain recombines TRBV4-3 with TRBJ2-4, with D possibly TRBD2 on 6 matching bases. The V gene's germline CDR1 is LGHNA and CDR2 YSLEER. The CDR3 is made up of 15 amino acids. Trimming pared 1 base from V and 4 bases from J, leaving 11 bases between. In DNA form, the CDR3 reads TGCGCCAGCAGCCAAGCCCCTAGCGCGAAAAACATTCAGTACTTC. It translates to CASSQAPSAKNIQYF.

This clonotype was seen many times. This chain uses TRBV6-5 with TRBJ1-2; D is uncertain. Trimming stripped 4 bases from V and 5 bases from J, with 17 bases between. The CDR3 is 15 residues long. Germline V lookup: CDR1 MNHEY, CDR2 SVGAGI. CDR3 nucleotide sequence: TGTGCCAGCAGTTCCTCACTCCGAAGTGGGTATGGCTACACCTTC. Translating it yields CASSSSLRSGYGYTF.

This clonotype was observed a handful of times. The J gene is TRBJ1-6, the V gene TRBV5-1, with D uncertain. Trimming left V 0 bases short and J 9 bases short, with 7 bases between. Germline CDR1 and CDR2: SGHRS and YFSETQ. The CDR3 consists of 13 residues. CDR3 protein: CASSLEDRSPLHF. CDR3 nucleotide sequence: TGCGCCAGCAGCTTGGAGGACCGTTCACCCCTCCACTTT. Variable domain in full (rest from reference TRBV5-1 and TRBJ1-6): KAGVTQTPRYLIKTRGQQVTLSCSPISGHRSVSWYQQTPGQGLQFLFEYFSETQRNKGNFPGRFSGRQFSNSRSEMNVSTLELGDSALYLCASSLEDRSPLHFGNGTRLTVT.

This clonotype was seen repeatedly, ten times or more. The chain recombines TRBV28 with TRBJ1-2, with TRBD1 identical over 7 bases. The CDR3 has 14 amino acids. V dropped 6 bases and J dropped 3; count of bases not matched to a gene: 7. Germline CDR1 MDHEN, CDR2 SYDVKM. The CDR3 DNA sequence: TGTGCCAGCAGGCCGGGACAGTCATACTATGGCTACACCTTC. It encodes CASRPGQSYYGYTF.

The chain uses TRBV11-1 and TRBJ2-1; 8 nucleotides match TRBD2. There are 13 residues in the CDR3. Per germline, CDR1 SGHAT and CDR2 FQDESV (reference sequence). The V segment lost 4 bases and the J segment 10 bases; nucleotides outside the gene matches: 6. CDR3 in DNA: TGTGCCAGCAGCTGGCGGGAGGTAGGGGAGCAGTTCTTC. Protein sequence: CASSWREVGEQFF.

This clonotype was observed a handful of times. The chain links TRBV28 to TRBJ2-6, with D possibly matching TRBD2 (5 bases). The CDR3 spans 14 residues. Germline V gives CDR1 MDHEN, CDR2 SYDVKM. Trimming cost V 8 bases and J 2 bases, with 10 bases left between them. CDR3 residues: CASRGLAGANVLTF. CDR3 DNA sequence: TGTGCCAGCCGGGGATTGGCTGGGGCCAACGTCCTGACTTTC.

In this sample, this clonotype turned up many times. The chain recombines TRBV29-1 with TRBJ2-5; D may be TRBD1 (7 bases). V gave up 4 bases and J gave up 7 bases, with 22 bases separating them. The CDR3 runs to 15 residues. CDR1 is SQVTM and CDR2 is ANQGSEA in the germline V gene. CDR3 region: CSVAIETGRGGTQYF. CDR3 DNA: TGCAGCGTTGCTATTGAGACAGGGCGGGGCGGGACCCAGTACTTC. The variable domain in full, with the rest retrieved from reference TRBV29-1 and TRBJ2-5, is SAVISQKPSRDICQRGTSLTIQCQVDSQVTMMFWYRQQPGQSLTLIATANQGSEATYESGFVIDKFPISRPNLTFSTLTVSNMSPEDSSIYLCSVAIETGRGGTQYFGPGTRLLVL.

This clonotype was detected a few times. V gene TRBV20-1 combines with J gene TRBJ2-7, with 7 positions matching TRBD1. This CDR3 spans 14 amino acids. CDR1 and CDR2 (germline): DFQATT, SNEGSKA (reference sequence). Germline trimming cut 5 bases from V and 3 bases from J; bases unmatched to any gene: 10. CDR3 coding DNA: TGCAGTGCTCGATCCCAGAGACAGGGCTACGAGCAGTACTTC. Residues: CSARSQRQGYEQYF.

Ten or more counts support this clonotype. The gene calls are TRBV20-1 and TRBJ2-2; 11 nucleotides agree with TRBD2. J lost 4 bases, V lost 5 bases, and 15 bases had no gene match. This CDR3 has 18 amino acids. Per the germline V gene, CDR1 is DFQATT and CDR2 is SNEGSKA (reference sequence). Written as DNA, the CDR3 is TGCAGTGCTGCCTTGAGTACTAGCGGGAGTCGGGGCACCGGGGAGCTGTTTTTT. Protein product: CSAALSTSGSRGTGELFF.

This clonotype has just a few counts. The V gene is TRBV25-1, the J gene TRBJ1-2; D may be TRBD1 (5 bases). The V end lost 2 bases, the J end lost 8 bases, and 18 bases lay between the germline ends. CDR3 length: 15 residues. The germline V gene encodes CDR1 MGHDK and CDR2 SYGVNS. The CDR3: CASSERIWQGGGYTF. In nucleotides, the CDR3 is TGTGCCAGCAGTGAAAGGATTTGGCAGGGTGGAGGCTACACCTTC.

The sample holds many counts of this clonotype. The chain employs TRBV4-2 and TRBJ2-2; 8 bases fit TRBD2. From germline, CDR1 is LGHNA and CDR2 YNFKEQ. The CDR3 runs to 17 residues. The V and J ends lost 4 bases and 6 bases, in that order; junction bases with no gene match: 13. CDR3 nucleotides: TGTGCCAGCAGCCGGGTCGGGCACGGGGGGGCATCCGGGGAGCTGTTTTTT. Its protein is CASSRVGHGGASGELFF.

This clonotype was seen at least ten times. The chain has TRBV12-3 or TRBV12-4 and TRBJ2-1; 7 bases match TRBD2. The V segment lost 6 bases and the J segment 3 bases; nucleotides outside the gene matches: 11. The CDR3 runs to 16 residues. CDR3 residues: CASSPGGVTYYNEQFF. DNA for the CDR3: TGTGCCAGCAGCCCTGGGGGGGTTACCTACTACAATGAGCAGTTCTTC.

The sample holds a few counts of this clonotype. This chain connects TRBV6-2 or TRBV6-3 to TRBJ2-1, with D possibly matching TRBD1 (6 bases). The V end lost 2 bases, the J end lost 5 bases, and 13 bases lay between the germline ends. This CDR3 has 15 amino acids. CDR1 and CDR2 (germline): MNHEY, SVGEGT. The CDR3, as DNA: TGTGCCAGCAGTTACCAGAGACAGGTAAACAATGAGCAGTTCTTC. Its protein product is CASSYQRQVNNEQFF.

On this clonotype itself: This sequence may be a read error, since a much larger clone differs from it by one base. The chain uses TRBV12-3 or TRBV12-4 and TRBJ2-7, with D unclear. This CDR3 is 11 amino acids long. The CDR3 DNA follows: TGTGGCAGCAGTGTTTTCTACGAGCAGTACTTC. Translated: CGSSVFYEQYF.

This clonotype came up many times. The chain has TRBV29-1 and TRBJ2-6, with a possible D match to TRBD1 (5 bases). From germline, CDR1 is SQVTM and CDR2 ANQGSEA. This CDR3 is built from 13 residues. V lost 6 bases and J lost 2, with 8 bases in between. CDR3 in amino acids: CSVGAAGANVLTF. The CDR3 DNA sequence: TGCAGCGTAGGGGCGGCTGGGGCCAACGTCCTGACTTTC.

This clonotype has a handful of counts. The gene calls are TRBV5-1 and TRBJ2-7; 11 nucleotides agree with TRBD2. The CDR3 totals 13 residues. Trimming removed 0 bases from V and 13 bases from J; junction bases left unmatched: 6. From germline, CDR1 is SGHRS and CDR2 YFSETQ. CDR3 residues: CASSLGSGTSGYF. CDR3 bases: TGCGCCAGCAGCTTGGGATCTGGGACTAGCGGTTACTTC.